Below, 22 T cell receptor beta chains from the same sample are listed, as sequenced in a study of T cells expressing NK-cell markers. TCRdb reanalyzed the 5' RACE reads and collapses them to one entry per CDR3 protein, without DNA. The specimen's table records around 280,000 distinct CDR3 sequences. The sequencing sample was made of blood T cells: a sorted CD56 or NKG2C T cell subset, CD4+ or CD8+ T cells, or bulk PBMC T cells (not recorded which). These receptors were taken from a man between 18 and 29 years old in good health.

V usage is TRBV18 and J usage is TRBJ1-5. The CDR3 is 14 amino acids. Germline V gene lookup returns CDR1 KGHSH and CDR2 LQKENI. The CDR3 sequence is CASSPVGSNQPQHF.

The J gene is TRBJ1-2, the V gene TRBV11-3. The germline gives CDR1 SGHNT, CDR2 YENEEA. The CDR3 is made up of 14 amino acids. The CDR3 reads CASSLEDGKYGYTF.

J is TRBJ2-1 and V is TRBV20-1; TCRdb reports TRBD2, a call that lacks DNA to check it against. This CDR3 is 13 amino acids long. Germline CDR1 is DFQATT and CDR2 is SNEGSKA (reference sequence). The CDR3 reads CSAEGGPSNEQFF.

The chain carries TRBV3-1 and TRBJ1-2; the TCRdb D gene call, TRBD1, has no DNA to confirm it. Germline loops: CDR1 LGHDT, CDR2 YNNKEL (reference sequence). This CDR3 comprises 17 residues. The CDR3: CASSQEATGSGGYGYTF. Full variable domain (missing parts from reference TRBV3-1 and TRBJ1-2): DTAVSQTPKYLVTQMGNDKSIKCEQNLGHDTMYWYKQDSKKFLKIMFSYNNKELIINETVPNRFSPKSPDKAHLNLHINSLELGDSAVYFCASSQEATGSGGYGYTFGSGTRLTVV.

The chain combines TRBV29-1 with TRBJ2-3. The CDR3 has 12 amino acids. Germline CDR1 SQVTM, CDR2 ANQGSEA. This CDR3 is CSVEQMSDTQYF.

This chain connects TRBV7-3 to TRBJ2-7. This CDR3 region has 13 residues. Germline V lookup: CDR1 SGHTA, CDR2 FQGTGA. CDR3 region: CASSLGKNYEQYF.

The chain uses TRBV5-6 and TRBJ1-5. The CDR3 contains 15 residues. Germline V gives CDR1 SGHDT, CDR2 YYEEEE. CDR3 protein: CASSLAGGRGGPQHF.

The chain joins TRBV20-1 to TRBJ1-4; TCRdb lists TRBD1, though no DNA is available to test this call. CDR1 and CDR2 (germline): DFQATT, SNEGSKA (reference sequence). The CDR3 sequence is 13 residues long. CDR3 loop: CSAQGVSNEKLFF.

The gene calls are TRBV3-1 and TRBJ2-7. Germline CDR1 is LGHDT and CDR2 is YNNKEL (reference sequence). This CDR3 spans 12 amino acids. CDR3 region: CASSQMGYEQYF.

The chain is built from TRBV12-3 or TRBV12-4 and TRBJ1-2. CDR3 length: 12 residues. CDR3 region: CASTPLLNGYTF.

The chain combines TRBV7-8 with TRBJ1-2; TCRdb picks TRBD1, but there is no DNA to check that call. From germline, CDR1 is SGHVS and CDR2 FQNEAQ. The CDR3 totals 19 residues. The CDR3 here is CASSLAYRGSPLHNYGYTF.

The chain is built from TRBV24-1 and TRBJ2-1; TCRdb gives TRBD1 as the D gene, but with no DNA this cannot be confirmed. The germline V gene has CDR1 KGHDR and CDR2 SFDVKD. This CDR3 comprises 17 residues. The CDR3 region is CATSDNLDRAGNNEQFF.

The rearrangement uses TRBV4-3 and TRBJ1-1; the TCRdb call, TRBD1, lacks DNA for checking. Germline V lookup: CDR1 LGHNA, CDR2 YSLEER. The CDR3 has 13 amino acids. CDR3 region: CASSQGRTGQAFF.

The chain combines TRBV5-6 with TRBJ1-1. The CDR3 length is 14 residues. The germline gives CDR1 SGHDT, CDR2 YYEEEE. The CDR3 sequence is CASSFRVGYTEAFF.

The rearrangement links TRBV4-2 to TRBJ2-7; TCRdb outputs TRBD2, but without DNA this stays unchecked. This CDR3 is 18 amino acids long. Germline assignment: CDR1 LGHNA and CDR2 YNFKEQ. This chain's CDR3 is CASSQEIGTSGRPYEQYF.

J is TRBJ1-2 and V is TRBV12-3 or TRBV12-4. The length of the CDR3 is 13 residues. CDR3 loop: CASSVGPNYGYTF.

V gene TRBV29-1 combines with J gene TRBJ2-3; the TRBD1 assignment by TCRdb is unverifiable without DNA. Germline CDR1 and CDR2: SQVTM and ANQGSEA. The CDR3 contains 15 residues. The CDR3 loop is CSVPRQTLSTDTQYF.

The V gene is TRBV7-2, the J gene TRBJ2-3; TCRdb reports TRBD1, a call that lacks DNA to check it against. CDR1 and CDR2 from the germline V gene are SGHTA and FQGNSA. This CDR3 has 17 residues. CDR3 in amino acids: CASSLAPGPGSADTQYF. The full variable domain, completed using reference TRBV7-2 and TRBJ2-3, is GAGVSQSPSNKVTEKGKDVELRCDPISGHTALYWYRQSLGQGLEFLIYFQGNSAPDKSGLPSDRFSAERTGGSVSTLTIQRTQQEDSAVYLCASSLAPGPGSADTQYFGPGTRLTVL.

The gene calls are TRBV29-1 and TRBJ2-5; TCRdb selects TRBD1, and the lack of DNA leaves this call unchecked. The CDR3 loop spans 14 amino acids. CDR1 SQVTM and CDR2 ANQGSEA come from the germline V gene. The CDR3 sequence: CSAPGGGGQETQYF.

The V gene is TRBV15, the J gene TRBJ1-1; as DNA is missing, the TRBD1 call by TCRdb cannot be tested. CDR1 is LNHNV, CDR2 YYDKDF, per germline (reference sequence). CDR3 size: 14 residues. CDR3 in amino acids: CATSRGTANTEAFF.

CDR3 protein: CSVEADNEQFF. The chain employs TRBV29-1 and TRBJ2-1. Germline assignment: CDR1 SQVTM and CDR2 ANQGSEA. There are 11 residues in the CDR3.

Here the CDR3 reads CASSEYLWGGEQFF. The gene calls are TRBV25-1 and TRBJ2-1; the TCRdb D gene call, TRBD1, has no DNA to confirm it. Germline-derived CDR1 and CDR2 are MGHDK and SYGVNS. The CDR3 covers 14 residues. The complete variable domain, with remaining parts taken from reference TRBV25-1 and TRBJ2-1, reads EADIYQTPRYLVIGTGKKITLECSQTMGHDKMYWYQQDPGMELHLIHYSYGVNSTEKGDLSSESTVSRIRTEHFPLTLESARPSHTSQYLCASSEYLWGGEQFFGPGTRLTVL.